One T cell receptor (beta chain) is described in this entry. This clone's antigen is unknown. Base qualities are not at hand, and no much larger clone is one base apart. The sample belongs to a study of post-analysis software for immune sequencing data (dated by TCRdb to between 2015 and 2017). Describing the broader study: The recorded disease courses included relapsing-remitting, secondary progressive and progressive-relapsing multiple sclerosis, and some patients had no subtype annotation. The patient repertoires were set against around ten previously published healthy control repertoires from donors whose ages ranged from 6 to 25 years. A subset of samples was prepared in parallel using single-end sample barcoding, then pooled and co-amplified after Illumina adapter ligation.

To demonstrate the VDJtools post-analysis software, the study profiled TCR beta repertoires from the peripheral blood of around 13 young patients with multiple sclerosis. The multiple sclerosis patients were children and adolescents between roughly 6 and 16 years of age. The study at large found these results: Strong co-clustering of samples prepared in the same batch was shown by direct clustering with F measure, prompting a batch-effect correction. Normalized Chao1 diversity was significantly lower in multiple sclerosis patients than controls, suggesting substantial peripheral T-cell clonal expansion. The multiple sclerosis patient group was slightly younger than the control group.

The receptor library was made with PCR. The instrument given in TCRdb is Illumina HiSeq 2500. To reduce PCR and sequencing biases, unique molecular identifiers were incorporated into the TCR beta cDNA libraries. Roughly 500,000 cDNA molecules were obtained per 1 to 10 million input T cells, so each molecule approximated one T cell. The patient libraries were prepared and sequenced with the same protocol used for the earlier healthy control dataset. Within a given batch, samples were prepared together, multiplexed and sequenced on the same HiSeq lane. Per the source publication's procedure: MIGEC handled the raw barcoded reads, throwing out single-read molecular identifier groups before consensus assembly and CDR3 extraction. VDJtools was used for post-analysis of the clonotype tables, with diversity normalized by down-sampling every dataset to the smallest sample size. In repertoire overlap clustering, CDR3 amino acid sequences, but not nucleotide sequences, were matched to correct batch-related cross-sample contamination. TCRdb reprocessing: public reads trimmed at Q25 with fastp, clones called with MiXCR, in-frame beta chains kept. CDR3 protein sequences are deduplicated, and each keeps its most common genes and DNA. These V and J calls are TCRdb output, not the study's own analysis. The sample table shows 600,000 to 700,000 distinct CDR3 sequences, and 55% to 60% are seen once. Of the sample, about 11% is held by the ten largest clones.

The TCR comes from a girl aged 2 to 9 with multiple sclerosis. Sequencing was done on a sample of blood.

The sequenced DNA: TGTGCCAGCAGTGATCTAAAGGAGGTCCAAGAGACCCAGTACTTC. The translation is CASSDLKEVQETQYF. Recombination connected TRBV25-1 to TRBJ2-5; the D segment could be TRBD2, given 5 matching bases. Trimming at the junction amounts to 3 bases on V and 1 base on J, and the germline ends lie 12 bases apart. The CDR3, from cysteine to phenylalanine, totals 15 residues. Solely the CDR3 DNA is kept, with 45 bases framed from the first base. Taken from the germline V gene, the CDR1 and CDR2 loops are MGHDK and SYGVNS. The CDR3, completed at both ends by the reference TRBV25-1 and TRBJ2-5 genes, gives the full variable domain EADIYQTPRYLVIGTGKKITLECSQTMGHDKMYWYQQDPGMELHLIHYSYGVNSTEKGDLSSESTVSRIRTEHFPLTLESARPSHTSQYLCASSDLKEVQETQYFGPGTRLLVL.